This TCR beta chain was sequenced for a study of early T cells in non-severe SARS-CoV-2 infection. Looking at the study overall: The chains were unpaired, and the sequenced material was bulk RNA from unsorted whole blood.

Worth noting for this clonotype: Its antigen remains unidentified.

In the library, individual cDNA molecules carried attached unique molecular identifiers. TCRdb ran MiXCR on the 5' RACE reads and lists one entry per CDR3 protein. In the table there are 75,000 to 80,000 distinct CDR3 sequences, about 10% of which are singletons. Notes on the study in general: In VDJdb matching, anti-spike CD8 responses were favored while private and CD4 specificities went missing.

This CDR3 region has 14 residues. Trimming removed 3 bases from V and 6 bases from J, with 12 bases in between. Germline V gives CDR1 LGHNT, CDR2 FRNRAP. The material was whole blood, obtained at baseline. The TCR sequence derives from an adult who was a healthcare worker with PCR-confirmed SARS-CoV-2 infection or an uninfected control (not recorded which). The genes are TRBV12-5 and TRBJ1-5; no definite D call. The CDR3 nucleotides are TGTGCTAGTGGTTTTCTGGGCGCGGGTCAGCCCCAGCATTTT. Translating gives CASGFLGAGQPQHF.